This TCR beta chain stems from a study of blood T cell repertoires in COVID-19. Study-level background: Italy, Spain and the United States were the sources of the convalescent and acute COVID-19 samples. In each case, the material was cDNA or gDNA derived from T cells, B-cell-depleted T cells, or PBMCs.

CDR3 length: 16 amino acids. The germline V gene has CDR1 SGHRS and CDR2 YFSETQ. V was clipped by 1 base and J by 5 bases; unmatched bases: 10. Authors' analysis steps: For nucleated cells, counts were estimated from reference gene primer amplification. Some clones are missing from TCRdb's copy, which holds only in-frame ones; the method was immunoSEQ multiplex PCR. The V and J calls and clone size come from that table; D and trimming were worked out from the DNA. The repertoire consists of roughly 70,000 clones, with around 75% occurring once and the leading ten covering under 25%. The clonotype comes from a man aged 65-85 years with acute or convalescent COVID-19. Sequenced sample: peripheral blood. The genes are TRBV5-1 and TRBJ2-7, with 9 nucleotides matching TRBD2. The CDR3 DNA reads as TGCGCCAGCAGCTTGAATAGCGGGGGCAGGTACGACGAGCAGTACTTC. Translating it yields CASSLNSGGRYDEQYF. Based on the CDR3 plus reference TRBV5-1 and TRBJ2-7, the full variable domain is KAGVTQTPRYLIKTRGQQVTLSCSPISGHRSVSWYQQTPGQGLQFLFEYFSETQRNKGNFPGRFSGRQFSNSRSEMNVSTLELGDSALYLCASSLNSGGRYDEQYFGPGTRLTVT.